This TCR beta chain was captured in a study of high-grade serous ovarian cancer treatment subgroups. The study, taken as a whole, reports: Bulk tumor TCR sequencing gave no spatial information.

V lost 6 bases to trimming and J lost 0 bases, with 16 bases between them. Germline V gives CDR1 SGHTA, CDR2 FQGNSA. The CDR3 runs 16 residues. Tumor samples were obtained before definitive surgery or chemotherapy. A remark on this clone: Its antigen is currently unknown.

Assay used: immunoSEQ multiplex PCR; TCRdb lists only in-frame clones, some missing. Here the sample spans 30,000 or so clones, about 88% being singletons. The sequencing sample was made of tumor tissue. V gene TRBV7-2 combines with J gene TRBJ2-3; D unresolved. This sequence was found in a human donor with high-grade serous ovarian cancer. CDR3 nucleotide sequence: TGTGCCAGCAGAAAACGGGCCACACCTAGCACAGATACGCAGTATTTT. This codes for CASRKRATPSTDTQYF.